One and the same sample provided the 9 T cell receptor beta chains below, sequenced in a study of control samples from healthy donors and cancer patients. Here immunoSEQ multiplex PCR was the method, and the copy in TCRdb shows in-frame clones only, minus some. The sample contains over 85,000 clones, around 85% of which appear only once. The sample consisted of PBMCs. The receptors originated from a man aged 70-80 years with lung cancer.

The rearrangement joins TRBV7-9 to TRBJ2-3, with 10 bases aligning to TRBD1. Germline loops: CDR1 SEHNR, CDR2 FQNEAQ (reference sequence). CDR3 length equals 12 residues. Trimming at V came to 1 base and at J to 14 bases, leaving 3 bases not matched to a gene. In nucleotides, the CDR3 is TGTGCCAGCAGCTTAGACTGGACAGGGGGGTATTTT. This sequence encodes CASSLDWTGGYF.

This chain joins TRBV5-1 and TRBJ2-1, with D possibly matching TRBD1 (6 bases). The germline V gene encodes CDR1 SGHRS and CDR2 YFSETQ. CDR3 size: 13 residues. With 5 bases removed from V and 7 bases from J, the gap between germline ends came to 13 bases. The CDR3 DNA sequence: TGCGCCAGCAGAACAGGGAGTCTGAATGAGCAGTTCTTC. Residues: CASRTGSLNEQFF. Full variable domain (rest looked up from reference TRBV5-1 and TRBJ2-1): KAGVTQTPRYLIKTRGQQVTLSCSPISGHRSVSWYQQTPGQGLQFLFEYFSETQRNKGNFPGRFSGRQFSNSRSEMNVSTLELGDSALYLCASRTGSLNEQFFGPGTRLTVL.

This clone appeared a few times. The genes are TRBV10-3 and TRBJ2-3, with D hard to call. The V gene lost 3 bases and the J gene lost 6 bases, with 10 bases spanning the gap. This CDR3 has 13 amino acids. The germline CDR1 and CDR2 sequences are ENHRY and SYGVKD. In DNA, the CDR3 is TGTGCCATCAGTGAAGGGCCTCAGGATACGCAGTATTTT. Translating gives CAISEGPQDTQYF.

The V gene is TRBV5-1, the J gene TRBJ2-7; D not certain. The germline V gene has CDR1 SGHRS and CDR2 YFSETQ. The germline V and J ends were trimmed by 0 bases and 3 bases, with 4 bases remaining between them. The CDR3 length is 12 residues. The CDR3 DNA follows: TGCGCCAGCAGCTTGGACGGCTACGAGCAGTACTTC. This sequence encodes CASSLDGYEQYF.

This clone was picked up a small number of times. The chain joins TRBV6-6 to TRBJ1-4; D might be TRBD1 (5 bases). Germline V gene data show CDR1 as MNHNY and CDR2 as SVGAGI (reference sequence). The CDR3 is 14 residues long. V was clipped by 8 bases and J by 3 bases, with 13 bases between them. CDR3 residues: CASSERGANEKLFF. CDR3 DNA: TGTGCCAGCTCAGAGCGGGGGGCTAATGAAAAACTGTTTTTT.

The rearrangement joins TRBV6-5 to TRBJ2-1, with 7 nucleotides matching TRBD2. The CDR3 is made up of 15 amino acids. V was clipped by 10 bases and J by 5 bases; unmatched bases: 14. The germline V gene has CDR1 MNHEY and CDR2 SVGAGI. The CDR3 DNA reads TGTGCCATTCTCGCCGGGGGGATGCGGAACAATGAGCAGTTCTTC. It is translated as CAILAGGMRNNEQFF.

V usage is TRBV19 and J usage is TRBJ1-5; no reliable D call. This CDR3 comprises 17 residues. The V end was cut by 1 base, the J end by 2 bases, with 15 bases between. Germline loops: CDR1 LNHDA, CDR2 SQIVND (reference sequence). In nucleotides, the CDR3 is TGTGCCAGTAGTATAGCGGAAGGGAAATATGGCAATCAGCCCCAGCATTTT. It codes for CASSIAEGKYGNQPQHF.

This rearrangement joins TRBV7-8 to TRBJ2-1; D is unresolved. Trimming stripped 5 bases from V and 3 bases from J, with 14 bases between. In germline, CDR1 is SGHVS, CDR2 FQNEAQ. The CDR3 runs to 15 residues. Written as DNA, the CDR3 is TGTGCCAGCAGCGAAGGTAGGGTCGGCTACAATGAGCAGTTCTTC. Translation: CASSEGRVGYNEQFF. Complete variable domain (other parts from reference TRBV7-8 and TRBJ2-1): GAGVSQSPRYKVAKRGQDVALRCDPISGHVSLFWYQQALGQGPEFLTYFQNEAQLDKSGLPSDRFFAERPEGSVSTLKIQRTQQEDSAVYLCASSEGRVGYNEQFFGPGTRLTVL.

This clone appeared a single time. V and J are TRBV9 and TRBJ2-2; a possible D gene is TRBD2 (5 bases). The CDR3 is 17 residues long. Germline V CDR1 and CDR2: SGDLS, YYNGEE. V lost 0 bases, J lost 2 bases, and 14 bases lay in between. The CDR3 coding sequence is TGTGCCAGCAGCGTAGGAGCCGGGAACCTCAACACCGGGGAGCTGTTTTTT. Its translation: CASSVGAGNLNTGELFF.